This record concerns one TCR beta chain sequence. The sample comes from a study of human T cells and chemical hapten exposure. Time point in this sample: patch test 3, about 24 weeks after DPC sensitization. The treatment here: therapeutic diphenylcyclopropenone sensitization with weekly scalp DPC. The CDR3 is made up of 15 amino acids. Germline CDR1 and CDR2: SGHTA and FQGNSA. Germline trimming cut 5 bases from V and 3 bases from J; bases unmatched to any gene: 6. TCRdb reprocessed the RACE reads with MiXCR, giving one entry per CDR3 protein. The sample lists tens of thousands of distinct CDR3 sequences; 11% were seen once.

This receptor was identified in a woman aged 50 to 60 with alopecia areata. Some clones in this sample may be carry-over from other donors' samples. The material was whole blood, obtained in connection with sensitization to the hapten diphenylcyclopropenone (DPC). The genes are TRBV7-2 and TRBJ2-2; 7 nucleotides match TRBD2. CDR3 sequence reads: CASSRLAGDTGELFF. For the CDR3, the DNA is TGTGCCAGCAGCCGATTAGCGGGCGACACCGGGGAGCTGTTTTTT.